The T cell receptor (beta chain) under discussion was sequenced for a study of blood T cell repertoires in COVID-19. Original methodology: From reference gene primer amplification, estimates of nucleated cell counts were derived. Sequencing used immunoSEQ multiplex PCR; TCRdb keeps in-frame clones, though not all of them. V and J calls and clone size are as listed in that table; D and trimming were resolved from the DNA. Of around 26,000 clones listed, 80% to 95% are singletons. The TCR comes from a human donor in a cohort sampled during active COVID-19. The sequenced sample consisted of peripheral blood.

CDR3 sequence reads: CASGIQGDGANVLTF. CDR3 sequence (DNA): TGCGCCAGCGGAATACAGGGGGATGGGGCCAACGTCCTGACTTTC. The V and J genes are TRBV5-1 and TRBJ2-6; 8 positions match TRBD1. Germline CDR1 SGHRS, CDR2 YFSETQ. The CDR3 runs to 15 residues. V was clipped by 7 bases and J by 3 bases; unmatched bases: 6.